The following is a T cell receptor beta chain sequence with its context. The sample originates from a study of blood T cell repertoires in COVID-19. Germline V gives CDR1 SNHLY, CDR2 FYNNEI. The ends were cut back, 2 bases at V and 2 bases at J, with 7 bases in the middle. This CDR3 has 14 residues. The repertoire was sequenced with immunoSEQ multiplex PCR; TCRdb's copy has only in-frame clones and lacks some. The sample holds about 350,000 clones, roughly 90% seen once. Enrolled during active infection, Seattle patients were then followed longitudinally. This clonotype originated in a woman between 55 and 75 years old with COVID-19, enrolled during active disease. The sample comprised peripheral blood. The chain recombines TRBV2 with TRBJ2-1; a weak D match, TRBD1 (5 bases). CDR3 sequence (DNA): TGTGCCAGCAGTGAACTGACAGCCTACAATGAGCAGTTCTTC. Encoded protein: CASSELTAYNEQFF.